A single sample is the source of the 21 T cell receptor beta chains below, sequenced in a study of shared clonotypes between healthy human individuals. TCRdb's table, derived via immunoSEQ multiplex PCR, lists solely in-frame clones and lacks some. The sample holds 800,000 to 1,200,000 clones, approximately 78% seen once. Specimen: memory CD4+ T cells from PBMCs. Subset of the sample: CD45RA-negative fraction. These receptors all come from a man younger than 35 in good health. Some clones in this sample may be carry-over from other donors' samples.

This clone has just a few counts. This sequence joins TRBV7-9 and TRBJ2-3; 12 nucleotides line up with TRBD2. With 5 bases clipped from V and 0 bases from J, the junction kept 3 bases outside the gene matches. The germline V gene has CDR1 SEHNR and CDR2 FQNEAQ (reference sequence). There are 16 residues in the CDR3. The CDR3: CASSNGLAGSTDTQYF. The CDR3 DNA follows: TGTGCCAGCAGCAACGGACTAGCGGGGAGCACAGATACGCAGTATTTT. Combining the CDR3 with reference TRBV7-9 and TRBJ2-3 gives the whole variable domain DTGVSQNPRHKITKRGQNVTFRCDPISEHNRLYWYRQTLGQGPEFLTYFQNEAQLEKSRLLSDRFSAERPKGSFSTLEIQRTEQGDSAMYLCASSNGLAGSTDTQYFGPGTRLTVL.

The CDR3 reads CASSTGDAGELFF. The CDR3 bases are TGTGCCAGCAGCACAGGGGACGCCGGGGAGCTGTTTTTT. The chain has TRBV6-5 and TRBJ2-2; TRBD1 matches at 7 bases. In germline, CDR1 is MNHEY, CDR2 SVGAGI. V was clipped by 6 bases and J by 6 bases; unmatched bases: 4. This CDR3 is built from 13 residues.

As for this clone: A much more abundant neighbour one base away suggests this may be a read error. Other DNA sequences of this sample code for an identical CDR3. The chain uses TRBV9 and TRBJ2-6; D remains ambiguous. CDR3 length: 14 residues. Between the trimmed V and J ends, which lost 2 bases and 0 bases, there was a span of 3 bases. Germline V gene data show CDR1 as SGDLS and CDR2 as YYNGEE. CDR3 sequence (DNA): TGTGCCAGCAGCGTTAGCTCTGGGGCCAACGTCCTGACTTTC. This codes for CASSVSSGANVLTF. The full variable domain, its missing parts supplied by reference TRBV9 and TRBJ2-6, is DSGVTQTPKHLITATGQRVTLRCSPRSGDLSVYWYQQSLDQGLQFLIQYYNGEERAKGNILERFSAQQFPDLHSELNLSSLELGDSALYFCASSVSSGANVLTFGAGSRLTVL.

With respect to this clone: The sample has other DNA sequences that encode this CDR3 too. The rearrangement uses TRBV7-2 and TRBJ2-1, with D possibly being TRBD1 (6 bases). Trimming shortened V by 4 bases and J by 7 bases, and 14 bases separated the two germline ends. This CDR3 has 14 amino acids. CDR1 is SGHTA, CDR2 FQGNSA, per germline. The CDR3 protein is CASSSPGQGNEQFF. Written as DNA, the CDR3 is TGTGCCAGCAGCTCGCCGGGACAAGGTAATGAGCAGTTCTTC.

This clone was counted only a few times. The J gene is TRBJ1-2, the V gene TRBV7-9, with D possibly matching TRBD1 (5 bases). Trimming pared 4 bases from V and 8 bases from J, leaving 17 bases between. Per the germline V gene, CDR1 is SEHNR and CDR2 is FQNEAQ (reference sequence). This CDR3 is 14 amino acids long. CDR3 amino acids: CASSYSGRTSGYTF. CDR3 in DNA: TGTGCCAGCAGCTATTCAGGGCGGACCTCGGGCTACACCTTC.

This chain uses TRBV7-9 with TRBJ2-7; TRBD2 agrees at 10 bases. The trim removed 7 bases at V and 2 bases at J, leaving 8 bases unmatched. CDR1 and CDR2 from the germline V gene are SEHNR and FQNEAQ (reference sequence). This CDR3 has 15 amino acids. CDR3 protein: CASNTGTSEPYEQYF. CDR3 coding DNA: TGTGCCAGCAACACCGGGACTAGCGAACCCTACGAGCAGTACTTC.

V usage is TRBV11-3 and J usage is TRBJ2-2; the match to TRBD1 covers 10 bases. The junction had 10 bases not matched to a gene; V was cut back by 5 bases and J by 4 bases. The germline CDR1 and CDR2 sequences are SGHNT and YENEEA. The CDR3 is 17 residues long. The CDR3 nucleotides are TGTGCCAGCAGCCCCGGAGATGGGACAGGGGTCACCGGGGAGCTGTTTTTT. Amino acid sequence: CASSPGDGTGVTGELFF.

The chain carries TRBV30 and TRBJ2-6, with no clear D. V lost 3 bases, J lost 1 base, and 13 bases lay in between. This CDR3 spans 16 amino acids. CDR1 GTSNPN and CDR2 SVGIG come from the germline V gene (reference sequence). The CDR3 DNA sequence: TGTGCCTGGAGCTTCTATCGAGTATCTGGGGCCAACGTCCTGACTTTC. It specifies CAWSFYRVSGANVLTF.

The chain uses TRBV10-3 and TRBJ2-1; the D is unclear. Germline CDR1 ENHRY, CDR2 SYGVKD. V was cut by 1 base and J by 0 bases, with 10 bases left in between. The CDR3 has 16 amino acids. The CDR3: CAISEYKLSSYNEQFF. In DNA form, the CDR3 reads TGTGCCATCAGTGAGTACAAGCTGAGCTCCTACAATGAGCAGTTCTTC.

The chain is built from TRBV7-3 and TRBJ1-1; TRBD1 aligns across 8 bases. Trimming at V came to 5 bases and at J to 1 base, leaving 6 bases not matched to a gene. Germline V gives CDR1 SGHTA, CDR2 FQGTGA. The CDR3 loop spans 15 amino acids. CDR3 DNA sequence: TGTGCCAGCAGCGCTACCACAGGGGGGAACACTGAAGCTTTCTTT. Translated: CASSATTGGNTEAFF.

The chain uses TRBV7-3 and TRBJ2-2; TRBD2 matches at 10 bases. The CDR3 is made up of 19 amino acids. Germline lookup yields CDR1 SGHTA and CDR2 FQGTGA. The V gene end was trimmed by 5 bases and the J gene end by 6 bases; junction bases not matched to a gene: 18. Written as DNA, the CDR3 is TGTGCCAGCAGCCTCTCCCCGAGACTAGCGGGTTATGACCCCGGGGAGCTGTTTTTT. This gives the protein CASSLSPRLAGYDPGELFF.

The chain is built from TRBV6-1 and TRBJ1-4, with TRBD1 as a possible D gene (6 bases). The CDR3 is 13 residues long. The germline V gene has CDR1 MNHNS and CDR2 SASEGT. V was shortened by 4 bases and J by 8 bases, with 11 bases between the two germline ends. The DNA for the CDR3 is TGTGCCAGCAGTGTGGGGGCTTGGGAAAAACTGTTTTTT. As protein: CASSVGAWEKLFF.

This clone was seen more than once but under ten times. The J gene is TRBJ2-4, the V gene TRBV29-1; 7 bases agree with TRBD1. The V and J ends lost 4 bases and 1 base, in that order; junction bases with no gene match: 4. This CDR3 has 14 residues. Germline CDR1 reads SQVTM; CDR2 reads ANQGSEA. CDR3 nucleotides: TGCAGCGTTGTCCCGACAGGGGCCAAAAACATTCAGTACTTC. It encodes CSVVPTGAKNIQYF. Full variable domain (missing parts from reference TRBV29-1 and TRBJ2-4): SAVISQKPSRDICQRGTSLTIQCQVDSQVTMMFWYRQQPGQSLTLIATANQGSEATYESGFVIDKFPISRPNLTFSTLTVSNMSPEDSSIYLCSVVPTGAKNIQYFGAGTRLSVL.

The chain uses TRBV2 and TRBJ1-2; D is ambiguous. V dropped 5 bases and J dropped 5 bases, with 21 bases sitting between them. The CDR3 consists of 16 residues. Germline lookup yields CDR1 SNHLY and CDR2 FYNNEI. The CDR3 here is CASSPIERTATYGYTF. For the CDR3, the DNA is TGTGCCAGCAGTCCAATAGAGCGGACGGCGACGTATGGCTACACCTTC.

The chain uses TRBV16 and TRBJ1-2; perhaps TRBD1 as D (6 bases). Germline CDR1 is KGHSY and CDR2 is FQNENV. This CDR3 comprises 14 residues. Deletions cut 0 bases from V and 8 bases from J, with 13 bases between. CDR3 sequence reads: CASSQSAGVKGYTF. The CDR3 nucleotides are TGTGCCAGCAGCCAATCAGCAGGGGTTAAGGGCTACACCTTC.

CDR3 amino acids: CASSQDAGGSSQPQHF. The CDR3 nucleotides read TGCGCCAGCAGCCAAGATGCAGGGGGCAGTAGTCAGCCCCAGCATTTT. The gene calls are TRBV4-3 and TRBJ1-5; 8 bases fit TRBD1. Germline loops: CDR1 LGHNA, CDR2 YSLEER. Germline trimming cut 0 bases from V and 6 bases from J; bases unmatched to any gene: 7. The CDR3 runs 16 residues.

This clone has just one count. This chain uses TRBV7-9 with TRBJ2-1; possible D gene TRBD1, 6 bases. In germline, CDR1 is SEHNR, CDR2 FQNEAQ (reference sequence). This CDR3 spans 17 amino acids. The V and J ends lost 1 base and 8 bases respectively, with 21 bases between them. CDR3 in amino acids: CASSLGRGNRVLDEQFF. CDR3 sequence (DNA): TGTGCCAGCAGCTTAGGTAGGGGAAACAGGGTTTTGGATGAGCAGTTCTTC.

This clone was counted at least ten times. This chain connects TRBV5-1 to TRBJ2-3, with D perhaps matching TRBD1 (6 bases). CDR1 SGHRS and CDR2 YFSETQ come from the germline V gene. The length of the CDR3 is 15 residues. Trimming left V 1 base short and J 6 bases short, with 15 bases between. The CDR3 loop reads CASSLLGALWDTQYF. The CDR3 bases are TGCGCCAGCAGCTTGTTGGGGGCCCTGTGGGATACGCAGTATTTT.

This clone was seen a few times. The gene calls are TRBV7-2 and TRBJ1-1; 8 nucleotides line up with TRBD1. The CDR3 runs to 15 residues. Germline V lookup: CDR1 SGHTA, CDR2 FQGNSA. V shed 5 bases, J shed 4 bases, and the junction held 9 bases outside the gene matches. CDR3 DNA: TGTGCCAGCAGCACACTACAGGGGGTGGGCACTGAAGCTTTCTTT. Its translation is CASSTLQGVGTEAFF.

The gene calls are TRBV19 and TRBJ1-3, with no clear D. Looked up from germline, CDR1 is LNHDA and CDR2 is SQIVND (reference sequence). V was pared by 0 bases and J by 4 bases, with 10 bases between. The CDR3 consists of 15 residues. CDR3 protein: CASSIDRGIGNTIYF. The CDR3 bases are TGTGCCAGTAGTATAGACCGCGGAATAGGAAACACCATATATTTT.

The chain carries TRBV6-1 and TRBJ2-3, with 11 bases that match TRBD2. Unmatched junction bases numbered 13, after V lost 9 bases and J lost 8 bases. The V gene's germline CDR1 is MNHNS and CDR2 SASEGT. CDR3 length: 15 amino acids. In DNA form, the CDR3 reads TGTGCCAGAATGCTCTTTAGCGGGAGGGCGGGTACGCAGTATTTT. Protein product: CARMLFSGRAGTQYF.